A selection of T cell receptor beta chains follows, all from one sample in a study of graft-versus-host responses after intestinal transplantation. No cognate antigen is known for these TCRs. Repertoires were generated with immunoSEQ multiplex PCR, while TCRdb's copy carries only in-frame clones and drops some. The sample has more than 85,000 clones; around 93% are singletons. Sequencing used unstimulated CD8+ T cells sorted from spleen or lymph node cells, obtained before intestinal transplant. The receptors derive from a human donor who received an intestinal transplant. CDR3s include the opening cysteine and the closing phenylalanine or tryptophan. The order of the fields is CDR3 protein, J gene, V gene, CDR3 length.

CDR3 protein: CASSPADSSTDTQYF
J gene: TRBJ2-3
V gene: TRBV25-1
CDR3 length: 15

CDR3 protein: CASRPRSGYNEQFF
J gene: TRBJ2-1
V gene: TRBV27
CDR3 length: 14

CDR3 protein: CASRALVGGARTDTQYF
J gene: TRBJ2-3
V gene: TRBV2
CDR3 length: 17

CDR3 protein: CASSFLREETQYF
J gene: TRBJ2-5
V gene: TRBV27
CDR3 length: 13

CDR3 protein: CASSHTGQGATETQYF
J gene: TRBJ2-5
V gene: TRBV5-4
CDR3 length: 16

CDR3 protein: CAWSATQREQYF
J gene: TRBJ2-7
V gene: TRBV30
CDR3 length: 12

CDR3 protein: CASSLVRDLQYF
J gene: TRBJ2-5
V gene: TRBV7-9
CDR3 length: 12

CDR3 protein: CASSSGTEGRGVGYTF
J gene: TRBJ1-2
V gene: TRBV7-9
CDR3 length: 16

CDR3 protein: CASSLPGDTDTEAFF
J gene: TRBJ1-1
V gene: TRBV7-8
CDR3 length: 15

CDR3 protein: CASSTSSYEQYF
J gene: TRBJ2-7
V gene: TRBV7-3
CDR3 length: 12

CDR3 protein: CASSLEATSGTEPSYNEQFF
J gene: TRBJ2-1
V gene: TRBV5-8
CDR3 length: 20

CDR3 protein: CASSLTGTGDTGELFF
J gene: TRBJ2-2
V gene: TRBV13
CDR3 length: 16

CDR3 protein: CASSLGVAGVNEQFF
J gene: TRBJ2-1
V gene: TRBV7-2
CDR3 length: 15

CDR3 protein: CASSQTGSQETQYF
J gene: TRBJ2-5
V gene: TRBV13
CDR3 length: 14

CDR3 protein: CASSTNSGANVLTF
J gene: TRBJ2-6
V gene: TRBV27
CDR3 length: 14

CDR3 protein: CASGLVRRRYNEQFF
J gene: TRBJ2-1
V gene: TRBV12-5
CDR3 length: 15

CDR3 protein: CASSMATDNQPQHF
J gene: TRBJ1-5
V gene: TRBV27
CDR3 length: 14

CDR3 protein: CASSPTAAGEYEQYF
J gene: TRBJ2-7
V gene: TRBV19
CDR3 length: 15

CDR3 protein: CASSPLADPKAYGYTF
J gene: TRBJ1-2
V gene: TRBV18
CDR3 length: 16

CDR3 protein: CASSEGDGFYEQYF
J gene: TRBJ2-7
V gene: TRBV25-1
CDR3 length: 14

CDR3 protein: CASSLGTGRYEQYF
J gene: TRBJ2-7
V gene: TRBV7-6
CDR3 length: 14

CDR3 protein: CASSPSDTDTQYF
J gene: TRBJ2-3
V gene: TRBV7-3
CDR3 length: 13

CDR3 protein: CASSPVSGSTDTQYF
J gene: TRBJ2-3
V gene: TRBV7-3
CDR3 length: 15

CDR3 protein: CASSLVGYGTYEQYF
J gene: TRBJ2-7
V gene: TRBV11-3
CDR3 length: 15

CDR3 protein: CASSEIVGGPTDTQYF
J gene: TRBJ2-3
V gene: TRBV10-2
CDR3 length: 16

CDR3 protein: CASSESRTAYNEQFF
J gene: TRBJ2-1
V gene: TRBV10-1
CDR3 length: 15

CDR3 protein: CASSSIAGVMSADTQYF
J gene: TRBJ2-3
V gene: TRBV27
CDR3 length: 17

CDR3 protein: CASSLSDFTRFNYGYTF
J gene: TRBJ1-2
V gene: TRBV7-9
CDR3 length: 17

CDR3 protein: CASSERRTSATDTQYF
J gene: TRBJ2-3
V gene: TRBV6-1
CDR3 length: 16

CDR3 protein: CASSLAGTEGETQYF
J gene: TRBJ2-5
V gene: TRBV7-6
CDR3 length: 15

CDR3 protein: CASSPLGGIAYEQYF
J gene: TRBJ2-7
V gene: TRBV5-6
CDR3 length: 15

CDR3 protein: CASSFVVAGGPSSYNEQFF
J gene: TRBJ2-1
V gene: TRBV7-6
CDR3 length: 19

CDR3 protein: CASSPSRGSGLHGDTQYF
J gene: TRBJ2-3
V gene: TRBV18
CDR3 length: 18

CDR3 protein: CASSTRQGSPRVQYF
J gene: TRBJ2-7
V gene: TRBV13
CDR3 length: 15

CDR3 protein: CASSSEGDGKGGEAFF
J gene: TRBJ1-1
V gene: TRBV11-2
CDR3 length: 16

CDR3 protein: CASSYQGLTEAFF
J gene: TRBJ1-1
V gene: TRBV27
CDR3 length: 13

CDR3 protein: CASRATGSNTEAFF
J gene: TRBJ1-1
V gene: TRBV6-5
CDR3 length: 14

CDR3 protein: CASSFPEGEQFF
J gene: TRBJ2-1
V gene: TRBV27
CDR3 length: 12

CDR3 protein: CASSIEAGGPSYEQYF
J gene: TRBJ2-7
V gene: TRBV19
CDR3 length: 16

CDR3 protein: CASSWTSGANVLTF
J gene: TRBJ2-6
V gene: TRBV28
CDR3 length: 14

CDR3 protein: CASAHRGGSSYEQYF
J gene: TRBJ2-7
V gene: TRBV27
CDR3 length: 15

CDR3 protein: CASSYSGLLTGEAFF
J gene: TRBJ1-1
V gene: TRBV6-5
CDR3 length: 15

CDR3 protein: CASSFYAPTGGELFF
J gene: TRBJ2-2
V gene: TRBV5-1
CDR3 length: 15

CDR3 protein: CASSLGLGGNEQFF
J gene: TRBJ2-1
V gene: TRBV7-9
CDR3 length: 14

CDR3 protein: CAGSLRGNQPQHF
J gene: TRBJ1-5
V gene: TRBV19
CDR3 length: 13

CDR3 protein: CASSPDRAHNEQFF
J gene: TRBJ2-1
V gene: TRBV5-1
CDR3 length: 14

CDR3 protein: CATAGLAGVYEQYF
J gene: TRBJ2-7
V gene: TRBV10-3
CDR3 length: 14

CDR3 protein: CASSTPGLAGQETQYF
J gene: TRBJ2-5
V gene: TRBV19
CDR3 length: 16

CDR3 protein: CSATDYGYTF
J gene: TRBJ1-2
V gene: TRBV20-1
CDR3 length: 10

CDR3 protein: CASSPPVGAGEQFF
J gene: TRBJ2-1
V gene: TRBV27
CDR3 length: 14